These 17 T cell receptor beta chains share one sample of origin, sequenced in a study of OX40 agonist ivuxolimab in advanced cancers. The assay was immunoSEQ multiplex PCR, and TCRdb's table has in-frame clones only and misses some. The sample has about 48,000 clones; approximately 86% are singletons. The sample was CD4+ or CD8+ T cells sorted from blood, taken in a trial of the OX40 agonist ivuxolimab. These receptors originate from an adult with an advanced solid tumor such as melanoma, head and neck, liver or kidney cancer.

The chain recombines TRBV30 with TRBJ2-4, with 9 bases fitting TRBD2. V dropped 3 bases and J dropped 1; count of bases not matched to a gene: 7. The CDR3 has 16 amino acids. CDR1 and CDR2 from the germline V gene are GTSNPN and SVGIG (reference sequence). The CDR3 is CAWRNSGSSAKNIQYF. CDR3 nucleotides: TGTGCCTGGAGGAATAGCGGGAGCTCGGCCAAAAACATTCAGTACTTC.

This chain joins TRBV5-4 and TRBJ2-6, with D unresolved. With 7 bases removed from V and 3 bases from J, the gap between germline ends came to 8 bases. The V gene's germline CDR1 is SGHNT and CDR2 YYREEE (reference sequence). The CDR3 contains 13 residues. Written as DNA, the CDR3 is TGTGCCAGCTGGTCCTTTGGGGCCAACGTCCTGACTTTC. Translated, it gives CASWSFGANVLTF.

This chain links TRBV5-1 with TRBJ2-1, with D hard to call. The CDR3 totals 17 residues. Trimming removed 1 base at V and 2 bases at J, with 16 bases between. CDR1 and CDR2 from the germline V gene are SGHRS and YFSETQ. The CDR3 DNA reads TGCGCCAGCAGCTTGAGTGGATTGTCCCTTACCTACAATGAGCAGTTCTTC. It yields the protein CASSLSGLSLTYNEQFF.

The rearrangement joins TRBV18 to TRBJ1-4; D might be TRBD1 (5 bases). Germline V CDR1 and CDR2: KGHSH, LQKENI. Trimming left V 3 bases short and J 8 bases short, with 13 bases between. CDR3 length: 14 amino acids. CDR3 amino acids: CASSPLGANEKLFF. CDR3 bases: TGTGCCAGCTCACCTCTAGGGGCCAACGAAAAACTGTTTTTT. Variable domain in full (rest from reference TRBV18 and TRBJ1-4): NAGVMQNPRHLVRRRGQEARLRCSPMKGHSHVYWYRQLPEEGLKFMVYLQKENIIDESGMPKERFSAEFPKEGPSILRIQQVVRGDSAAYFCASSPLGANEKLFFGSGTQLSVL.

This clone was detected only once. V gene TRBV7-6 combines with J gene TRBJ2-5; no reliable D call. V was shortened by 1 base and J by 2 bases, with 8 bases between the two germline ends. Germline CDR1 and CDR2: SGHVS and FNYEAQ. This CDR3 has 14 amino acids. CDR3 region: CASSLVTQQETQYF. In nucleotides, the CDR3 is TGTGCCAGCAGCTTAGTTACACAACAAGAGACCCAGTACTTC.

The V and J genes are TRBV27 and TRBJ2-1; TRBD1 agrees at 7 bases. The CDR3 is 15 amino acids. With 6 bases clipped from V and 4 bases from J, the junction kept 9 bases outside the gene matches. Germline V lookup: CDR1 MNHEY, CDR2 SMNVEV (reference sequence). The CDR3 nucleotides read TGTGCCAGCAGCCGAGCCCTGACAGGGTACAATGAGCAGTTCTTC. Translated, it gives CASSRALTGYNEQFF.

The CDR3 sequence is CASSRNGGLSGANVLTF. CDR3 sequence (DNA): TGTGCCAGCAGCCGTAACGGGGGCCTCTCTGGGGCCAACGTCCTGACTTTC. The chain combines TRBV7-3 with TRBJ2-6, with D perhaps given as TRBD1 or TRBD2 (6 bases each). V was clipped by 5 bases and J by 0 bases, with 14 bases between them. CDR3 length: 17 residues. Germline V lookup: CDR1 SGHTA, CDR2 FQGTGA.

As DNA, the CDR3 is TGTGCCATCACCCTAGACAGAGGCTATGGCTACACCTTC. Translation: CAITLDRGYGYTF. The chain has TRBV10-3 and TRBJ1-2; D possibly corresponds to TRBD1 (5 bases). The CDR3 has 13 residues. V was clipped by 7 bases and J by 4 bases, with 13 bases between them. Looked up from germline, CDR1 is ENHRY and CDR2 is SYGVKD.

This chain uses TRBV5-1 with TRBJ1-1, with 9 bases matching TRBD1. The CDR3 spans 16 residues. Germline-derived CDR1 and CDR2 are SGHRS and YFSETQ. Trimming took 4 bases from V and 1 from J; bases not matched to a gene: 8. The CDR3 nucleotides are TGCGCCAGCAGCCAGGGACAGGGATTTAGGAACACTGAAGCTTTCTTT. Its protein product is CASSQGQGFRNTEAFF.

The chain uses TRBV19 and TRBJ1-1; D remains unclear. V lost 3 bases and J 4 bases, leaving 12 bases between the germline ends. The CDR3 consists of 14 residues. Germline V gives CDR1 LNHDA, CDR2 SQIVND (reference sequence). The CDR3 sequence is CASSIARRGTEAFF. In DNA form, the CDR3 reads TGTGCCAGTAGTATCGCCCGACGAGGCACTGAAGCTTTCTTT.

The chain uses TRBV19 and TRBJ2-3; unclear D gene. The CDR3 spans 14 residues. Trimming took off 5 bases at V and 0 bases at J, with 9 bases between the two ends. The germline V gene has CDR1 LNHDA and CDR2 SQIVND (reference sequence). The CDR3 is CASSQTASTDTQYF. CDR3 nucleotides: TGTGCCAGTAGTCAAACAGCTAGCACAGATACGCAGTATTTT.

CDR3 region: CASSYLGQGATEAFF. The CDR3 DNA sequence: TGTGCCAGCAGTTACTTGGGGCAGGGGGCTACTGAAGCTTTCTTT. This rearrangement joins TRBV6-6 to TRBJ1-1, with 8 bases lining up with TRBD1. V gave up 1 base and J gave up 5 bases; unmatched junction bases: 6. The CDR3 extends over 15 amino acids. Germline V lookup: CDR1 MNHNY, CDR2 SVGAGI (reference sequence).

This chain uses TRBV11-1 with TRBJ2-5; D gene unclear. Trimming cost V 2 bases and J 0 bases, with 7 bases left between them. The germline V gene has CDR1 SGHAT and CDR2 FQDESV (reference sequence). The CDR3 has 14 residues. The CDR3 here is CASSLSEYQETQYF. CDR3 coding DNA: TGTGCCAGCAGCTTATCAGAGTACCAAGAGACCCAGTACTTC.

A single count supports this clone. The chain employs TRBV5-1 and TRBJ2-7; no firm D call. Trimming left V 4 bases short and J 0 bases short, with 14 bases between. Germline V gene lookup returns CDR1 SGHRS and CDR2 YFSETQ. This CDR3 is 15 amino acids long. The CDR3 DNA is TGCGCCAGCAGCGGGCCTAGTGGGGTCTCCTACGAGCAGTACTTC. This codes for CASSGPSGVSYEQYF.

The V gene is TRBV20-1, the J gene TRBJ2-7; D uncertain. The CDR3 totals 11 residues. V lost 7 bases, J lost 4 bases, and 11 bases lay in between. Germline CDR1 and CDR2: DFQATT and SNEGSKA (reference sequence). CDR3 nucleotides: TGCAGTGTTGGTAGGATGTACGAGCAGTACTTC. The encoded protein is CSVGRMYEQYF.

V is TRBV7-2 and J is TRBJ1-1, with a possible D match to TRBD1 (6 bases). Germline CDR1 and CDR2: SGHTA and FQGNSA. The CDR3 sequence is 14 residues long. V was shortened by 8 bases and J by 0 bases, with 13 bases between the two germline ends. CDR3 in amino acids: CASGTGSVNTEAFF. In nucleotides, the CDR3 is TGTGCCAGCGGCACAGGGTCGGTGAACACTGAAGCTTTCTTT.

V gene TRBV7-6 combines with J gene TRBJ1-4; D might be TRBD1 (5 bases). V lost 5 bases and J 0 bases, leaving 7 bases between the germline ends. Germline CDR1 SGHVS, CDR2 FNYEAQ. The length of the CDR3 is 14 residues. This CDR3 reads CASSEGPTNEKLFF. DNA of the CDR3: TGTGCCAGCAGCGAGGGGCCAACTAATGAAAAACTGTTTTTT.